The rows below give T cell receptor beta chains drawn from one sample of a study of early T cells in non-severe SARS-CoV-2 infection. MiXCR, applied by TCRdb to the 5' RACE reads, yields one record per CDR3 protein. The profile shows 70,000 to 85,000 distinct CDR3 sequences, about 12% of them singletons. Source material: whole blood. The receptors were gathered from an adult who was a healthcare worker with PCR-confirmed SARS-CoV-2 infection or an uninfected control (not recorded which). Each CDR3 is given without its conserved first and last residue. The order of the fields is V gene, J gene, CDR3 protein.

TRBV7-2	TRBJ1-3	ASSPRGGRSGGNTIY
TRBV12-3/TRBV12-4	TRBJ1-2	ASSSQGYGYT
TRBV6-5	TRBJ2-3	ASSLLKGPGTDTQY
TRBV2	TRBJ2-2	ASSDGSGGTGELF
TRBV5-6	TRBJ2-1	ASTLWGGAANEQF
TRBV6-1	TRBJ1-4	ASSEYRGRSEKLF
TRBV29-1	TRBJ2-3	SVDAQGGTDTQY
TRBV21-1	TRBJ2-7	ASSKVMGTSSYEQY
TRBV5-1	TRBJ2-1	ASSRREGLRNEQF
TRBV24-1	TRBJ2-1	ATSAGGSYNEQF
TRBV20-1	TRBJ1-6	SARDAGSSYNSPLH
TRBV7-2	TRBJ1-1	ASRNTGNEAF
TRBV3-1	TRBJ2-2	ASSLLTSGETNTGELF
TRBV27	TRBJ2-7	ASSWDTTYEQY